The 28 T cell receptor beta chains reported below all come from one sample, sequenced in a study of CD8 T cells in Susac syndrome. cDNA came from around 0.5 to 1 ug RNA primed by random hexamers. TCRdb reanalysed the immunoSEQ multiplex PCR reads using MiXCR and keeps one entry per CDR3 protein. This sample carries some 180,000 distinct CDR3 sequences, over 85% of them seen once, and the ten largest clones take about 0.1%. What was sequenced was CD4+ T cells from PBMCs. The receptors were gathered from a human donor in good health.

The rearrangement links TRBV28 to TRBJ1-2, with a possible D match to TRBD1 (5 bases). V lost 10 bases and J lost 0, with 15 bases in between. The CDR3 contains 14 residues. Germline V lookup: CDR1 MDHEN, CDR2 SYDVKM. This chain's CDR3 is CAIDQGAANYGYTF. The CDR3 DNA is TGTGCCATTGACCAAGGGGCAGCTAACTATGGCTACACCTTC.

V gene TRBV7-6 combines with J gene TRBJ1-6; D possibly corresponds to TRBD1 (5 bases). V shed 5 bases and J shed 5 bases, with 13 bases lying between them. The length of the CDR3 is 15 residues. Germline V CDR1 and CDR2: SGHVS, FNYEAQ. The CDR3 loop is CASSTGAVDNSPLHF. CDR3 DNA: TGTGCCAGCAGCACTGGGGCTGTTGATAATTCACCCCTCCACTTT.

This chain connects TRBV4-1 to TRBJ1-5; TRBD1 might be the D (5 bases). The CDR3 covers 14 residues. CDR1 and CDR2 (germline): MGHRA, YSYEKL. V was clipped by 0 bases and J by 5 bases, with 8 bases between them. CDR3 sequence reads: CASSQDPGDQPQHF. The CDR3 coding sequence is TGCGCCAGCAGCCAAGATCCGGGGGATCAGCCCCAGCATTTT.

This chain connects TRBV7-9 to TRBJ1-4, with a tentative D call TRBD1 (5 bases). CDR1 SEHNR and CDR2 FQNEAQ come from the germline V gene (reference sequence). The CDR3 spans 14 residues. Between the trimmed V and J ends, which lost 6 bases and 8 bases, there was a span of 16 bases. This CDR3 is CASSWRGGEEKLFF. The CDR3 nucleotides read TGTGCCAGCAGTTGGAGGGGAGGAGAAGAAAAACTGTTTTTT.

CDR3 in DNA: TGTGCCAGCAGTTCTGCTACCTACAATGAGCAGTTCTTC. This translates into CASSSATYNEQFF. V usage is TRBV28 and J usage is TRBJ2-1; no clear D. The length of the CDR3 is 13 residues. From germline, CDR1 is MDHEN and CDR2 SYDVKM. V lost 4 bases and J lost 2, with 6 bases in between.

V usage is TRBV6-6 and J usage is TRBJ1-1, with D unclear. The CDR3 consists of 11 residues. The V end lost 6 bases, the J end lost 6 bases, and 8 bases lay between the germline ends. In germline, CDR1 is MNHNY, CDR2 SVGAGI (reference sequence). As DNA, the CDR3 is TGTGCCAGCAGCCAAACGGCTGAAGCTTTCTTT. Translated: CASSQTAEAFF.

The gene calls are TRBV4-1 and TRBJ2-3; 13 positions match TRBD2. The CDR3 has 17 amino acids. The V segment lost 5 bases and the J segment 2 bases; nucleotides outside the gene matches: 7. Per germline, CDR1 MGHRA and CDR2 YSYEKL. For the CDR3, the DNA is TGCGCCAGCAGCTTGACTAGCGGGGGGCCGCTCACAGATACGCAGTATTTT. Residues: CASSLTSGGPLTDTQYF.

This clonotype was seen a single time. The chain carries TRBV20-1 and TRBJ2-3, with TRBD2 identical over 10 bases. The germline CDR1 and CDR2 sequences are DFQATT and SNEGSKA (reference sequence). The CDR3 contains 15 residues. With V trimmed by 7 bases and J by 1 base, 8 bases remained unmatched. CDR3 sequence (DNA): TGCAGTGGAAGAGGTCTAGCGGGGGGCACAGATACGCAGTATTTT. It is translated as CSGRGLAGGTDTQYF.

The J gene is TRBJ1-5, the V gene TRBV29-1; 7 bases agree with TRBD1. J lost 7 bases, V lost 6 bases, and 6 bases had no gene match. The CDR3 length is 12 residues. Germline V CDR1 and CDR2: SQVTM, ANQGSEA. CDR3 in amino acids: CSVGQAGQPQHF. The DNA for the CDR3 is TGCAGCGTCGGACAGGCGGGGCAGCCCCAGCATTTT.

The CDR3 bases are TGTGCCAGCAGTTTGTCCGGACAGGGAGGACATCAGCCCCAGCATTTT. Encoded protein: CASSLSGQGGHQPQHF. V usage is TRBV27 and J usage is TRBJ1-5, with TRBD1 identical over 8 bases. CDR3 length equals 16 residues. Germline-derived CDR1 and CDR2 are MNHEY and SMNVEV (reference sequence). V shed 3 bases, J shed 5 bases, and the junction held 9 bases outside the gene matches.

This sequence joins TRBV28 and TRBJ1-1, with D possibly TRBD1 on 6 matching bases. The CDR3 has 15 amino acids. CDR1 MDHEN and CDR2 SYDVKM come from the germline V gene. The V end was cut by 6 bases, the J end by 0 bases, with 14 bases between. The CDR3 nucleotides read TGTGCCAGCAGACCAACGACAGGATTGAACACTGAAGCTTTCTTT. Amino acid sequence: CASRPTTGLNTEAFF.

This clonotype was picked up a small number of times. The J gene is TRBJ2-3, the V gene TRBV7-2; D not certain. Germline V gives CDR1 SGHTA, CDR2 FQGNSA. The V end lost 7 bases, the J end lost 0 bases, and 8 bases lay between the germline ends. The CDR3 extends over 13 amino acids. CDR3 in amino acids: CASNLQSTDTQYF. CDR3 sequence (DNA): TGTGCCAGCAATTTACAGAGCACAGATACGCAGTATTTT.

The CDR3, as DNA: TGTGCCAGTACCTCGACCGTAAACACCGGGGAGCTGTTTTTT. Translated: CASTSTVNTGELFF. V and J are TRBV19 and TRBJ2-2; the D is unclear. Trimming left V 7 bases short and J 2 bases short, with 11 bases between. CDR3 length: 14 amino acids. The germline V gene has CDR1 LNHDA and CDR2 SQIVND (reference sequence).

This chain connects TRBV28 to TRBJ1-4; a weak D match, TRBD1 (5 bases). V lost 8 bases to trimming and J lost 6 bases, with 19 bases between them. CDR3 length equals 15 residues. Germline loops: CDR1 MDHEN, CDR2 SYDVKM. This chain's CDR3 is CASQTPRAGDEKLFF. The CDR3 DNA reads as TGTGCCAGCCAAACACCCAGGGCTGGGGATGAAAAACTGTTTTTT.

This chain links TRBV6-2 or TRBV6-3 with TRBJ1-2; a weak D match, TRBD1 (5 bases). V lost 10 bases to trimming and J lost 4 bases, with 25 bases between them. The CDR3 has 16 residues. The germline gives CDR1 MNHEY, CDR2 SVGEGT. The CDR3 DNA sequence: TGTGCCACCCGTTCCGTCTCCTCAGGGAGAGGCTATGGCTACACCTTC. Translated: CATRSVSSGRGYGYTF.

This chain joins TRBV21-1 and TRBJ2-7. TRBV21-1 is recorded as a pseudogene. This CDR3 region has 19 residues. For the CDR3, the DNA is TGTGCCAGCAGCAAACGCCTTAACAAGGAAGCAGGAACCACCTACGAGCAGTACGTC. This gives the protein CASSKRLNKEAGTTYEQYV.

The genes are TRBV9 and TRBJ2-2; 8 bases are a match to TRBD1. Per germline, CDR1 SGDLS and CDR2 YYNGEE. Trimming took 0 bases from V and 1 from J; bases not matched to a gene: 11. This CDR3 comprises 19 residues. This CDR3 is CASSVEGQVSYWNTGELFF. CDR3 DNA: TGTGCCAGCAGCGTAGAGGGACAGGTATCCTATTGGAACACCGGGGAGCTGTTTTTT.

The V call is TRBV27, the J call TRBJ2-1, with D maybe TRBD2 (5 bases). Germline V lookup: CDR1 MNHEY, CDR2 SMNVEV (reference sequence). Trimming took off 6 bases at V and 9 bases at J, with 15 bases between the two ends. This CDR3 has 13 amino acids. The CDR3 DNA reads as TGTGCCAGCAGCCCCCACCGTGAGGGTGAGCAGTTCTTC. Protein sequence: CASSPHREGEQFF.

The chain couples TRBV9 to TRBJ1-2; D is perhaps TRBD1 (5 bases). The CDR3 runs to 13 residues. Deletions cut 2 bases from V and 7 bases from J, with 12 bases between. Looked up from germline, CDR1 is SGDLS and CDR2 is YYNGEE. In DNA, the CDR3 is TGTGCCAGCAGCGTTGATCGGGACGGTGGCTACACCTTC. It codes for CASSVDRDGGYTF.

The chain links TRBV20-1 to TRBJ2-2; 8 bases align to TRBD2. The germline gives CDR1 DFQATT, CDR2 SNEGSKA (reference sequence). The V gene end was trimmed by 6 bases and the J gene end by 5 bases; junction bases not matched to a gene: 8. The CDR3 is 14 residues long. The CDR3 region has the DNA TGCAGTGCAGTGGCGGGACTAGTGACCGGGGAGCTGTTTTTT. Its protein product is CSAVAGLVTGELFF.

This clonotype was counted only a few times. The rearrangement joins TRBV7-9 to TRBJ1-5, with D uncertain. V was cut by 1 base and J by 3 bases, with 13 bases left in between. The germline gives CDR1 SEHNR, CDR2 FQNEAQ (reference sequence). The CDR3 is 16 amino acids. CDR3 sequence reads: CASSLGRAGFNQPQHF. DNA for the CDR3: TGTGCCAGCAGCTTAGGCCGGGCCGGATTCAATCAGCCCCAGCATTTT.

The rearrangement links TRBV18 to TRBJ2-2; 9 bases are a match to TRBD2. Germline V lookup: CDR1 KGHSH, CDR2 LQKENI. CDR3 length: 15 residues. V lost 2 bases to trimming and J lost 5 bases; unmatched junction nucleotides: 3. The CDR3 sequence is CASSPMTSGTGELFF. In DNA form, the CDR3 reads TGTGCCAGCTCACCAATGACTAGCGGTACCGGGGAGCTGTTTTTT.

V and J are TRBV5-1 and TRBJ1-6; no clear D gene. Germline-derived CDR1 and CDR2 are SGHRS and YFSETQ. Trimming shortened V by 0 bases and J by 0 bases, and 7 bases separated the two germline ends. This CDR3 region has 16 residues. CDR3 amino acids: CASSLEPSSYNSPLHF. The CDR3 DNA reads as TGCGCCAGCAGCTTGGAGCCAAGCTCCTATAATTCACCCCTCCACTTT.

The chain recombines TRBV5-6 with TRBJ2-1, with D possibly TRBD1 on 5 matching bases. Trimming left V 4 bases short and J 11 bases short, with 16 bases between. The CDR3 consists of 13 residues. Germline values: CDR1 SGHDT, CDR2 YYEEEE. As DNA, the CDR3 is TGTGCCAGCAGCGTGACAGACTTAATGAAGCAGTTCTTC. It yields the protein CASSVTDLMKQFF.

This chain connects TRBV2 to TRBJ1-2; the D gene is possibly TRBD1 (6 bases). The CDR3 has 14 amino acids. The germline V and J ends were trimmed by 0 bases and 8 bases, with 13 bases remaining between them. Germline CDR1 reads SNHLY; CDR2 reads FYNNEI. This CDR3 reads CASSEARGASGYTF. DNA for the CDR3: TGTGCCAGCAGTGAAGCACGGGGGGCGAGCGGCTACACCTTC.

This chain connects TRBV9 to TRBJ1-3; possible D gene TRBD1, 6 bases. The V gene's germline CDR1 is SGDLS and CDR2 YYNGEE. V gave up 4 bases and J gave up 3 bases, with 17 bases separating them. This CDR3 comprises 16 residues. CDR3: CASSPGGGGYGNTIYF. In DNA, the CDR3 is TGTGCCAGCAGCCCAGGCGGGGGCGGATATGGAAACACCATATATTTT.

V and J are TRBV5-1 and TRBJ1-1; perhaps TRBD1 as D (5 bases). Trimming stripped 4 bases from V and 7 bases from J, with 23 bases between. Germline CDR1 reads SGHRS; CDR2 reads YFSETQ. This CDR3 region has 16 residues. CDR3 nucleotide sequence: TGCGCCAGCAGCCTTTTTACTCTCGGGACGGCCAATGAAGCTTTCTTT. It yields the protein CASSLFTLGTANEAFF.

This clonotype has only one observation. The CDR3 nucleotides read TGTGCCAGCAGTTACTCGATAGGTGGAACTGAAGCTTTCTTT. It translates to CASSYSIGGTEAFF. This chain uses TRBV6-5 with TRBJ1-1; D is ambiguous. Germline CDR1 reads MNHEY; CDR2 reads SVGAGI. The CDR3 has 14 amino acids. V was cut by 0 bases and J by 5 bases, with 10 bases left in between.